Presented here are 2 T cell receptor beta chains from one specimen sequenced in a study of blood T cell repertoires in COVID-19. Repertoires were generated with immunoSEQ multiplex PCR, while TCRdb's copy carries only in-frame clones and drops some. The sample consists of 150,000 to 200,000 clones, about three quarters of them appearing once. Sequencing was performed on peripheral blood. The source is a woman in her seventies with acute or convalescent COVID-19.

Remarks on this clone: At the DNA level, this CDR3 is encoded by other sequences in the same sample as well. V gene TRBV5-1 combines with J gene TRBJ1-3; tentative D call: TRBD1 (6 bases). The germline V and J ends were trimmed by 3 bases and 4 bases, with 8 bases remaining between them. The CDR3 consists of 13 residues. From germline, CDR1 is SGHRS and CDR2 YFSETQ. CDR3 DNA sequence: TGCGCCAGCAGCTCTGGACAGGGAAACACCATATATTTT. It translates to CASSSGQGNTIYF.

The CDR3 DNA reads TGTGCCAGCAGTACCGGGGGTCTAGGTAATGAAAAACTGTTTTTT. Translating it yields CASSTGGLGNEKLFF. The chain is built from TRBV28 and TRBJ1-4, with D tentatively TRBD1 (5 bases). CDR1 and CDR2 from the germline V gene are MDHEN and SYDVKM. Trimming took 5 bases from V and 4 from J, leaving 14 bases between them. This CDR3 contains 15 residues.